Listed below are T cell receptor beta chains from one sample, sequenced in a study of OX40 agonist ivuxolimab in advanced cancers. TCRdb's copy holds only in-frame clones and misses some; the assay was immunoSEQ multiplex PCR. This table holds 61,000 or so clones, 70% to 90% found once. The sequencing here drew on CD4+ or CD8+ T cells sorted from blood, taken in a trial of the OX40 agonist ivuxolimab. The receptors originated from an adult with an advanced solid tumor such as melanoma, head and neck, liver or kidney cancer. Both conserved end residues are trimmed from each CDR3. Only part of the rows carry a size: once, few, many, or a class if the clone is expanded.

clone_size v_call cdr3_aa
NA TRBV9 ASSVGGGETQY
NA TRBV7-2 ASSPDRSTDTQY
NA TRBV19 ASSIALLGTTQYTQY
NA TRBV7-3 ASSLRSDDRAEQF
NA TRBV18 ASSPQGNTEAF
NA TRBV6-1 ASSEGGTSGGAETQY
NA TRBV5-5 ASSLAPGGNTIY
NA TRBV5-1 ASSLELPGVDTQY
NA TRBV6-6 ATLATDNYGYT
NA TRBV10-2 ASSESTGWTGELF
NA TRBV6-5 ASSYSPGAYYGYT
NA TRBV5-1 ASSLGGVQETQY
NA TRBV10-3 AIRDSSGANVLT
NA TRBV10-1 ASSLRREGTEAF
once TRBV7-8 ASSLRVSSPFYGYT
NA TRBV12-5 ASGLEWTGWTEAF
NA TRBV2 ASSDRGSNQPQH
NA TRBV27 ASSFDPWYGYT
NA TRBV29-1 SGGRNQETQY
NA TRBV7-8 ASSLGDRLYEQY
NA TRBV18 ASSPLAGGEETQY
NA TRBV5-1 ASTFATNEKLF
NA TRBV19 ASSIAGVNSNQPQH
NA TRBV7-3 ASSLGASENEQF
NA TRBV5-1 ASREGHRGTEAF
once TRBV19 ASSGSGLAGNTGELF
NA TRBV7-2 ASSRLGTAHNSPLH
NA TRBV18 ASSRSTAGDTGELF
NA TRBV27 ASSLYGNKVDTEAF
NA TRBV5-6 ASSLGLGENEKLF
NA TRBV5-1 ASSLIGQASGANVLT
NA TRBV5-1 ASSRTGLQSYEQY
NA TRBV19 ASSIVGQDFLSNQPQH
once TRBV5-1 ASSLGPDLNQPQH
NA TRBV29-1 SFGAGPPNTEAF
NA TRBV15 ATSRDKGRVNQPQH
NA TRBV7-8 ASSLVRHRVNTGELF
NA TRBV4-1 ASSHLTGLNTEAF
NA TRBV7-6 ASSFFGDSGNTIY
NA TRBV7-6 ASSSQPKRGVSYGYT
NA TRBV14 ASSPIRNTEAF
NA TRBV27 ASSGVGRGGNQPQH
NA TRBV5-1 ASSFPLARDTQY
NA TRBV4-1 ASSRGGPNNEQF
NA TRBV19 ASMGTSGGFETQY
NA TRBV7-8 ASSFGGRGTEAF
NA TRBV2 ASSEDGKAGKTLT
NA TRBV29-1 SVEAGAPSYEQY
once TRBV30 AWSPQTNSGLF
NA TRBV29-1 SVESSLYGYT
NA TRBV6-1 ASSEAFQGITGNTIY
NA TRBV7-2 ASSARGRTEAF
once TRBV4-1 ASSQESRGGLGTQY
NA TRBV18 ASSPRQGNEQF
once TRBV7-6 ASSLRTFRSGTGELF
NA TRBV6-1 ASSLRKGSNQPQH
NA TRBV7-2 ASSLNRFSAGELF
NA TRBV9 ASSKTQGGAQETQY
NA TRBV7-2 ASSSAYTDTQY